These 18 T cell receptor beta chains came from one sample sequenced in a study of cytomegalovirus exposure and HLA in healthy donors. The PCR employed 60 Vbeta primers together with 13 Jbeta primers. The method was immunoSEQ multiplex PCR; TCRdb's version includes in-frame clones alone and lacks a portion of them. Of some 180,000 clones in the sample, 77% were seen once. The sample taken for sequencing was PBMCs. These receptors all come from a woman aged 55-69 years in good health and CMV-seropositive.

Worth noting for this clone: A read error may produce the germline difference seen at one junction end. The V call is TRBV7-7, the J call TRBJ2-1; 7 nucleotides line up with TRBD1. The length of the CDR3 is 13 residues. Germline V gives CDR1 SSHAT, CDR2 FNYEAQ (reference sequence). CDR3 nucleotides: TGTGCTAGCAGCCCCGCACAGGGGAGTGAGCAGTTCTTC. Its translation: CASSPAQGSEQFF.

CDR3 region: CASSQDRGVPAFF. The CDR3 DNA follows: TGTGCCAGCTCACAGGACAGGGGGGTGCCGGCTTTCTTT. The genes are TRBV18 and TRBJ1-1, with TRBD1 matching 10 bases. The CDR3 has 13 amino acids. Per the germline V gene, CDR1 is KGHSH and CDR2 is LQKENI. J lost 11 bases, V lost 4 bases, and 7 bases had no gene match.

The CDR3 DNA follows: TGTGCCTGGACCAGGCTGCAGATCTCCTACTCTGGGGCCAACGTCCTGACTTTC. Translation gives CAWTRLQISYSGANVLTF. The rearrangement uses TRBV30 and TRBJ2-6; D gene uncertain. The V gene lost 4 bases and the J gene lost 0 bases, with 19 bases spanning the gap. The CDR3 consists of 18 residues. Germline loops: CDR1 GTSNPN, CDR2 SVGIG (reference sequence).

The sample holds a few counts of this clone. J is TRBJ1-1 and V is TRBV28; D uncertain. CDR3 length: 11 residues. Trimming removed 4 bases from V and 11 bases from J, with 11 bases in between. Germline loops: CDR1 MDHEN, CDR2 SYDVKM. For the CDR3, the DNA is TGTGCCAGCAGTTCGGTACGTTCTGCTTTCTTT. Translation: CASSSVRSAFF.

The V call is TRBV7-2, the J call TRBJ1-1, with D unclear. Trimming took 5 bases from V and 1 from J, leaving 17 bases between them. Germline V gene sequence: CDR1 SGHTA, CDR2 FQGNSA. This CDR3 spans 16 amino acids. The DNA for the CDR3 is TGTGCCAGCAGCCCCACCAAGGGAGGTTCGAACACTGAAGCTTTCTTT. Protein sequence: CASSPTKGGSNTEAFF.

J is TRBJ2-3 and V is TRBV18; TRBD2 matches at 11 bases. This CDR3 comprises 19 residues. Germline trimming cut 1 base from V and 0 bases from J; bases unmatched to any gene: 9. Looked up from germline, CDR1 is KGHSH and CDR2 is LQKENI. The CDR3 loop reads CASSPRGGTSGSSTDTQYF. The CDR3, as DNA: TGTGCCAGCTCACCACGGGGCGGGACTAGCGGATCCAGCACAGATACGCAGTATTTT.

This clone turned up a few times. The J gene is TRBJ2-2, the V gene TRBV18, with 12 nucleotides matching TRBD2. The ends lost 5 bases at V and 6 bases at J; junction bases unmatched: 7. Germline CDR1 and CDR2: KGHSH and LQKENI. The CDR3 runs to 16 residues. CDR3 nucleotides: TGTGCCAGCTCAGCCCGACTAGCGGGAGTTTCCGGGGAGCTGTTTTTT. It translates to CASSARLAGVSGELFF.

The chain recombines TRBV30 with TRBJ2-7; 10 positions agree with TRBD2. J gave up 2 bases and V 6 bases, and 4 bases lay outside the gene matches. CDR1 is GTSNPN, CDR2 SVGIG, per germline (reference sequence). This CDR3 has 13 residues. For the CDR3, the DNA is TGTGCCTGTTGGACTAGCGGTACCTACGAGCAGTACTTC. Amino acid sequence: CACWTSGTYEQYF. Based on the CDR3 plus reference TRBV30 and TRBJ2-7, the full variable domain is SQTIHQWPATLVQPVGSPLSLECTVEGTSNPNLYWYRQAAGRGLQLLFYSVGIGQISSEVPQNLSASRPQDRQFILSSKKLLLSDSGFYLCACWTSGTYEQYFGPGTRLTVT.

This chain links TRBV6-1 with TRBJ1-4, with D possibly TRBD1 on 6 matching bases. Trimming cost V 5 bases and J 6 bases, with 13 bases left between them. CDR1 is MNHNS, CDR2 SASEGT, per germline. There are 14 residues in the CDR3. CDR3: CASSPGQGHEKLFF. The CDR3 region has the DNA TGTGCCAGCAGTCCCGGCCAGGGGCATGAAAAACTGTTTTTT.

This clone was seen once. V is TRBV5-6 and J is TRBJ2-2; D unresolved. This CDR3 spans 13 amino acids. V was cut by 0 bases and J by 6 bases, with 6 bases left in between. The V gene's germline CDR1 is SGHDT and CDR2 YYEEEE. The CDR3, as DNA: TGTGCCAGCAGCTTGGGGGCCCCCGGGGAGCTGTTTTTT. As protein: CASSLGAPGELFF.

This clone was detected a few times. V gene TRBV25-1 combines with J gene TRBJ2-1, with D possibly being TRBD2 (5 bases). The CDR3 sequence is 16 residues long. Trimming removed 1 base from V and 0 bases from J, with 10 bases in between. Germline loops: CDR1 MGHDK, CDR2 SYGVNS. CDR3 coding DNA: TGTGCCAGCAGTGAATCGGGGAGCGGCTCCTACAATGAGCAGTTCTTC. Its translation is CASSESGSGSYNEQFF.

The chain is built from TRBV2 and TRBJ1-2, with D possibly TRBD1 on 6 matching bases. CDR1 and CDR2 (germline): SNHLY, FYNNEI. V dropped 5 bases and J dropped 3 bases, with 13 bases sitting between them. The CDR3 is 14 amino acids. CDR3: CASSRGQTDYGYTF. The CDR3 coding sequence is TGTGCCAGCAGTAGAGGACAGACCGACTATGGCTACACCTTC.

The chain links TRBV9 to TRBJ2-1, with 15 bases that match TRBD2. Germline CDR1 SGDLS, CDR2 YYNGEE. The CDR3 spans 16 residues. Trimming at V came to 3 bases and at J to 7 bases, leaving 5 bases not matched to a gene. CDR3 loop: CASSARTSGRENEQFF. Here the CDR3 DNA reads TGTGCCAGCAGCGCCCGGACTAGCGGGAGGGAGAATGAGCAGTTCTTC.

The chain combines TRBV27 with TRBJ2-1, with TRBD1 matching 10 bases. The V segment lost 3 bases and the J segment 0 bases; nucleotides outside the gene matches: 8. Germline V gives CDR1 MNHEY, CDR2 SMNVEV (reference sequence). This CDR3 has 18 amino acids. CDR3 residues: CASSFLDRGTSSYNEQFF. The CDR3 DNA reads as TGTGCCAGCAGTTTTTTGGACAGGGGGACTAGCTCCTACAATGAGCAGTTCTTC.

Here the CDR3 reads CSGGTGRNTEAFF. CDR3 bases: TGCAGCGGGGGGACAGGGAGGAACACTGAAGCTTTCTTT. The V gene is TRBV29-1, the J gene TRBJ1-1; 9 bases line up with TRBD1. This CDR3 region has 13 residues. Germline trimming cut 7 bases from V and 1 base from J; bases unmatched to any gene: 4. Germline assignment: CDR1 SQVTM and CDR2 ANQGSEA.

This chain connects TRBV11-2 to TRBJ1-5, with 10 bases matching TRBD1. The length of the CDR3 is 14 residues. V lost 5 bases and J lost 10; bases outside the gene matches: 8. CDR1 is SGHAT and CDR2 is FQNNGV in the germline V gene. The CDR3 coding sequence is TGTGCCAGCAGCCCGGGGGGACAGGGGAGCCCCCAGCATTTT. Its translation: CASSPGGQGSPQHF. Using reference TRBV11-2 and TRBJ1-5 for the parts outside the CDR3, the full variable domain is EAGVAQSPRYKIIEKRQSVAFWCNPISGHATLYWYQQILGQGPKLLIQFQNNGVVDDSQLPKDRFSAERLKGVDSTLKIQPAKLEDSAVYLCASSPGGQGSPQHFGDGTRLSIL.

In DNA, the CDR3 is TGTGCCAGCACCGGGGAGGAGGATTATAATTCACCCCTCCACTTT. This sequence encodes CASTGEEDYNSPLHF. This sequence joins TRBV2 and TRBJ1-6; D unresolved. V was shortened by 7 bases and J by 4 bases, with 14 bases between the two germline ends. The germline gives CDR1 SNHLY, CDR2 FYNNEI. The CDR3 has 15 residues.

This chain links TRBV28 with TRBJ2-7; 8 bases align to TRBD2. The CDR3 has 13 residues. Germline CDR1 is MDHEN and CDR2 is SYDVKM. The V gene end was trimmed by 11 bases and the J gene end by 3 bases; junction bases not matched to a gene: 9. CDR3 nucleotides: TGTGCCGCGGGAGGAAGCCGAGGCTACGAGCAGTACTTC. Its protein is CAAGGSRGYEQYF.